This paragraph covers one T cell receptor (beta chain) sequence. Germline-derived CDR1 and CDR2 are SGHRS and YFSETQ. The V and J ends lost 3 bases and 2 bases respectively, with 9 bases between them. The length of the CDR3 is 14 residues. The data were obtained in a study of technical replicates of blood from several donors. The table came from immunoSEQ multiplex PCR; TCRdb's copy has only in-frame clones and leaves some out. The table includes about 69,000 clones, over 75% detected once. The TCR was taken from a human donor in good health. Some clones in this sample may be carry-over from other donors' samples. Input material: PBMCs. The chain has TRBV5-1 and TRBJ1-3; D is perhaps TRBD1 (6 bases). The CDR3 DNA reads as TGCGCCAGCAGCTACGGGACAACTGGAAACACCATATATTTT. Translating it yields CASSYGTTGNTIYF.